These T cell receptor beta chains were read from a single sample in a study of shared clonotypes between healthy human individuals. Method: immunoSEQ multiplex PCR; TCRdb's copy keeps in-frame clones and lacks some. The profile shows about 2.1 million clones, just over 90% of them singletons. The sample comprised naive CD8+ T cells from PBMCs. Receptors originate from a man aged 18-30 years in good health. Some clones in this sample may be carry-over from other donors' samples. Each CDR3 is given with its conserved first and last residue. The D gene is left open where the match is weak. The size of a clone is reported for some rows only, either as once, few or many, or as a class for expanded clones.

D gene | clone size | J gene | V gene | CDR3 protein | CDR3 DNA
- | - | TRBJ2-1 | TRBV15 | CATSSEPLPSSSYNEQFF | TGTGCCACCAGCAGTGAACCTCTACCATCAAGCTCCTACAATGAGCAGTTCTTC
TRBD1 | - | TRBJ1-2 | TRBV25-1 | CASSDNRGQDYGYTF | TGTGCCAGCAGTGATAACAGGGGGCAAGACTATGGCTACACCTTC
TRBD2 | - | TRBJ2-1 | TRBV6-5 | CASRRGLAPDNEQFF | TGTGCCAGCAGACGTGGACTAGCGCCCGACAATGAGCAGTTCTTC
- | - | TRBJ1-5 | TRBV7-2 | CASSFRPDFNQPQHF | TGTGCCAGCAGCTTCCGACCAGACTTCAATCAGCCCCAGCATTTT
- | few | TRBJ1-4 | TRBV9 | CASSAAPFEKLFF | TGTGCCAGCAGCGCCGCCCCCTTTGAAAAACTGTTTTTT
- | - | TRBJ2-1 | TRBV28 | CASSPDEGEQFF | TGTGCCAGCAGCCCGGATGAGGGTGAGCAGTTCTTC
- | once | TRBJ2-7 | TRBV28 | CASSKTGSYEQYF | TGTGCCAGCAGCAAGACAGGCTCCTACGAGCAGTACTTC
- | - | TRBJ1-1 | TRBV27 | CASRIGRATEAFF | TGTGCCAGCAGGATTGGAAGAGCCACTGAAGCTTTCTTT
- | - | TRBJ2-3 | TRBV9 | CASANPTRTDTQYF | TGTGCCAGCGCAAACCCCACTAGGACAGATACGCAGTATTTT
TRBD2 | - | TRBJ2-1 | TRBV10-2 | CASSTTSGSHEQFF | TGCGCCAGCAGCACGACTAGCGGGAGCCATGAGCAGTTCTTC
- | - | TRBJ1-2 | TRBV9 | CASSVGPGRDLGYGYTF | TGTGCCAGCAGCGTAGGACCTGGCAGAGACTTAGGGTATGGCTACACCTTC
- | once | TRBJ2-7 | TRBV4-3 | CASSQDLEAGTYEQYF | TGCGCCAGCAGCCAAGATCTGGAAGCGGGCACCTACGAGCAGTACTTC
- | - | TRBJ1-4 | TRBV6-1 | CASTRRGATNEKLFF | TGTGCCAGCACGAGGAGGGGTGCAACTAATGAAAAACTGTTTTTT
- | - | TRBJ1-5 | TRBV28 | CASSLYFDNSNQPQHF | TGTGCCAGCAGTTTATATTTTGACAATAGCAATCAGCCCCAGCATTTT
- | - | TRBJ2-3 | TRBV7-9 | CASSLIPSGGDTQYF | TGTGCCAGCAGCTTAATCCCTTCTGGGGGGGATACGCAGTATTTT
- | - | TRBJ1-1 | TRBV6-5 | CASSYSAGEGTEAFF | TGTGCCAGCAGTTACTCGGCGGGCGAGGGCACTGAAGCTTTCTTT
- | - | TRBJ1-2 | TRBV7-3 | CASSLTTGGNRAAPLYGYTF | TGTGCCAGCAGCTTAACGACGGGGGGGAACAGGGCCGCCCCTCTCTATGGCTACACCTTC
- | - | TRBJ2-1 | TRBV11-2 | CASKGGEQFF | TGTGCCAGCAAGGGGGGTGAGCAGTTCTTC
- | once | TRBJ2-1 | TRBV7-9 | CASRELRDEQFF | TGTGCCAGCAGAGAGCTTCGGGATGAGCAGTTCTTC
- | - | TRBJ1-5 | TRBV4-1 | CASSQDGWGHDDQPQHF | TGCGCCAGCAGCCAAGATGGCTGGGGACACGACGATCAGCCCCAGCATTTT
- | - | TRBJ1-2 | TRBV28 | CASSYGTEHYGYTF | TGTGCCAGCAGCTATGGGACGGAGCACTATGGCTACACCTTC
- | - | TRBJ2-7 | TRBV7-9 | CASSLAWAYEQYF | TGTGCCAGCAGCTTAGCATGGGCCTACGAGCAGTACTTC
TRBD1 | - | TRBJ2-7 | TRBV9 | CASSDGQGAHEQYF | TGTGCCAGCAGCGATGGACAGGGGGCCCACGAGCAGTACTTC
- | - | TRBJ2-7 | TRBV2 | CASSPAAISSYEQYF | TGTGCCAGCAGCCCGGCGGCGATTAGCTCCTACGAGCAGTACTTC
TRBD1 | - | TRBJ2-7 | TRBV10-3 | CAIRPGTEYEQYF | TGTGCCATCAGACCCGGGACAGAGTACGAGCAGTACTTC
- | - | TRBJ2-1 | TRBV15 | CATGERGNEQFF | TGTGCCACGGGGGAAAGGGGCAATGAGCAGTTCTTC
- | few | TRBJ1-2 | TRBV5-4 | CASSFQGRYGYTF | TGTGCCAGCAGCTTCCAGGGTCGCTATGGCTACACCTTC
TRBD2 | - | TRBJ2-7 | TRBV4-1 | CASSQGASGAYEQYF | TGCGCCAGCAGCCAAGGGGCTAGCGGTGCCTACGAGCAGTACTTC
- | - | TRBJ1-1 | TRBV9 | CASSVVQAPDPNTEAFF | TGTGCCAGCAGCGTAGTTCAGGCACCCGATCCGAACACTGAAGCTTTCTTT
- | - | TRBJ2-1 | TRBV4-1 | CASSQERTYNEQFF | TGCGCCAGCAGCCAAGAACGGACCTACAATGAGCAGTTCTTC
- | - | TRBJ2-1 | TRBV7-9 | CASSLDGGGLNNEQFF | TGTGCCAGCAGCTTAGACGGAGGGGGATTAAACAATGAGCAGTTCTTC
TRBD2 | - | TRBJ2-2 | TRBV7-9 | CASRSLLAGGRGGELFF | TGTGCCAGCAGGAGCTTATTAGCGGGAGGGCGCGGCGGGGAGCTGTTTTTT
- | - | TRBJ1-5 | TRBV5-1 | CASSLVHSPNSQPQHF | TGCGCCAGCAGCTTGGTACACAGCCCAAACAGTCAGCCCCAGCATTTT
TRBD1 | once | TRBJ2-7 | TRBV20-1 | CSASDRVEQYF | TGCAGTGCTAGTGACAGGGTCGAGCAGTACTTC
- | - | TRBJ2-7 | TRBV19 | CASSTNPGPRHSYEQYF | TGTGCCAGTAGTACAAATCCGGGCCCCCGGCACTCCTACGAGCAGTACTTC
- | - | TRBJ2-3 | TRBV29-1 | CSVEIAVPTDTQYF | TGCAGCGTTGAAATTGCAGTCCCCACAGATACGCAGTATTTT
- | - | TRBJ2-7 | TRBV7-8 | CASSSGDEQYF | TGTGCCAGCAGCTCGGGGGACGAGCAGTACTTC
- | - | TRBJ2-7 | TRBV20-1 | CSGTSAYEQYF | TGCAGTGGGACCTCCGCCTACGAGCAGTACTTC
- | - | TRBJ2-7 | TRBV5-1 | CASSLADRREQYF | TGCGCCAGCAGCTTGGCCGATCGAAGGGAGCAGTACTTC
TRBD2 | - | TRBJ2-7 | TRBV27 | CASSFGTSYEQYF | TGTGCCAGCAGTTTCGGGACTAGTTACGAGCAGTACTTC
TRBD1 | - | TRBJ1-2 | TRBV5-1 | CASSGGQFYGYTF | TGCGCCAGCAGCGGGGGACAGTTCTATGGCTACACCTTC
- | - | TRBJ1-1 | TRBV25-1 | CASSGPEAFF | TGTGCCAGCAGTGGCCCTGAAGCTTTCTTT
- | - | TRBJ1-1 | TRBV19 | CASSMGYFDQGVGANTEAFF | TGTGCCAGTAGTATGGGGTACTTTGATCAGGGAGTGGGGGCGAACACTGAAGCTTTCTTT
TRBD2 | - | TRBJ2-6 | TRBV13 | CASSPGLAGVSGANVLTF | TGTGCCAGCAGCCCCGGACTAGCGGGAGTCTCTGGGGCCAACGTCCTGACTTTC
- | - | TRBJ1-2 | TRBV18 | CASFTTYVARGPFNYGYTF | TGTGCCAGCTTCACCACCTACGTGGCCAGGGGCCCTTTTAACTATGGCTACACCTTC
- | - | TRBJ1-1 | TRBV5-1 | CASSFAGPEAFF | TGCGCCAGCAGCTTTGCGGGGCCTGAAGCTTTCTTT
- | - | TRBJ2-5 | TRBV7-9 | CASSLGFQGWETQYF | TGTGCCAGCAGCTTAGGTTTTCAGGGATGGGAGACCCAGTACTTC
- | - | TRBJ1-5 | TRBV6-1 | CASRDWGNQPQHF | TGTGCCAGCAGGGACTGGGGCAATCAGCCCCAGCATTTT
- | - | TRBJ2-7 | TRBV5-5 | CASSRAGGLSSYEQYF | TGTGCCAGCAGCCGGGCCGGGGGGCTAAGCTCCTACGAGCAGTACTTC
- | - | TRBJ2-5 | TRBV27 | CASSHYGPTVLETQYF | TGTGCCAGCTCACATTACGGGCCCACTGTTCTGGAGACCCAGTACTTC
TRBD1 | - | TRBJ1-1 | TRBV10-1 | CASSPGGQGAGEAFF | TGCGCCAGCAGCCCAGGGGGACAGGGGGCTGGTGAAGCTTTCTTT
TRBD2 | - | TRBJ2-1 | TRBV7-9 | CASSLETSGRALNEQFF | TGTGCCAGCAGCTTAGAGACTAGCGGGAGGGCCCTCAATGAGCAGTTCTTC
TRBD1 | - | TRBJ2-7 | TRBV6-6 | CASSSGTGQYEQYF | TGTGCCAGCAGTTCCGGGACAGGCCAATACGAGCAGTACTTC
- | few | TRBJ1-5 | TRBV4-2 | CASSQDGAGNQPQHF | TGTGCCAGCAGCCAAGACGGGGCAGGCAATCAGCCCCAGCATTTT
TRBD2 | - | TRBJ2-7 | TRBV9 | CASSDLRGTRGAGSYEQYF | TGTGCCAGCAGCGATTTGAGGGGGACTAGGGGAGCGGGCTCCTACGAGCAGTACTTC
- | once | TRBJ2-7 | TRBV11-2 | CASSFGHLGIYEQYF | TGTGCCAGCAGCTTTGGGCACCTGGGGATCTACGAGCAGTACTTC
TRBD2 | - | TRBJ2-5 | TRBV7-6 | CASSWTSGSKETQYF | TGTGCCAGCAGCTGGACTAGCGGGAGCAAGGAGACCCAGTACTTC